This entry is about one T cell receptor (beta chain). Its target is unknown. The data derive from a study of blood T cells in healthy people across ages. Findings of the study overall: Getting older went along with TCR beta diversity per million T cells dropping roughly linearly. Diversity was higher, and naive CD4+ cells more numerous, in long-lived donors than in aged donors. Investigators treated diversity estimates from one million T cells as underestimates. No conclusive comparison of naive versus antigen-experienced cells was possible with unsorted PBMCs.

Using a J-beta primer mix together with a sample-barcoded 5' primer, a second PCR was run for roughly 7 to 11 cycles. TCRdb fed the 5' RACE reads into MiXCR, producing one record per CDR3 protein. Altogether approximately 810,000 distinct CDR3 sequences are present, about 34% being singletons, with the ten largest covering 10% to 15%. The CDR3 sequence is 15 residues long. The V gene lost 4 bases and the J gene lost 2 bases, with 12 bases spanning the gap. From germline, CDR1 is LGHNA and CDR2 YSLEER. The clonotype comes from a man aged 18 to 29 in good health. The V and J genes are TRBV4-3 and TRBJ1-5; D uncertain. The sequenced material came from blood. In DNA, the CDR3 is TGCGCCAGCAGCCCGGGGTCCACCGGCAATCAGCCCCAGCATTTT. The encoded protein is CASSPGSTGNQPQHF.